The 25 T cell receptor beta chains in this list originate from one sample, sequenced in a study of cytotoxic CD8 clonotypes in ibrutinib-treated CLL. The method was immunoSEQ multiplex PCR; TCRdb's version includes in-frame clones alone and lacks a portion of them. The sample lists more than 110,000 clones, 76% seen once, with approximately 5.1% in the top ten. Here the sequenced sample was PBMCs, taken after 24 months of ibrutinib treatment. These receptors were collected from a human donor with chronic lymphocytic leukemia.

The V and J genes are TRBV5-4 and TRBJ1-6; 10 nucleotides match TRBD1. V dropped 3 bases and J dropped 3; count of bases not matched to a gene: 9. The CDR3 has 18 amino acids. Germline CDR1 is SGHNT and CDR2 is YYREEE (reference sequence). CDR3: CASSWGTGARLYNSPLHF. As DNA, the CDR3 is TGTGCCAGCAGCTGGGGGACAGGGGCTAGGCTCTATAATTCACCCCTCCACTTT.

In its sample, this clone ranks as medium-sized. The rearrangement joins TRBV6-1 to TRBJ2-7, with 7 nucleotides matching TRBD1. V dropped 1 base and J dropped 0; count of bases not matched to a gene: 3. Germline loops: CDR1 MNHNS, CDR2 SASEGT. The CDR3 sequence is 15 residues long. This CDR3 is CASSEEGASSYEQYF. In DNA, the CDR3 is TGTGCCAGCAGTGAAGAGGGGGCCTCCTCCTACGAGCAGTACTTC.

The CDR3: CASSLNGVGEKLFF. The DNA for the CDR3 is TGTGCCAGCAGTTTAAACGGAGTTGGGGAAAAACTGTTTTTT. This chain links TRBV28 with TRBJ1-4; the D is unclear. Germline CDR1 MDHEN, CDR2 SYDVKM. The CDR3 is 14 residues long. Trimming pared 2 bases from V and 8 bases from J, leaving 12 bases between.

This clone was picked up one time. V is TRBV6-5 and J is TRBJ1-5; no firm D call. Germline V gives CDR1 MNHEY, CDR2 SVGAGI. This CDR3 contains 16 residues. V shed 0 bases and J shed 0 bases, with 9 bases lying between them. The CDR3 nucleotides are TGTGCCAGCAGTTACTCAGCAGGCCATAGCAATCAGCCCCAGCATTTT. This encodes CASSYSAGHSNQPQHF.

The CDR3 bases are TGTGCCAGTAGTATCGGCAGGGCGAACACCATATATTTT. Protein: CASSIGRANTIYF. The rearrangement uses TRBV19 and TRBJ1-3, with a possible D match to TRBD1 (5 bases). Germline CDR1 LNHDA, CDR2 SQIVND (reference sequence). Trimming stripped 3 bases from V and 7 bases from J, with 10 bases between. The CDR3 is made up of 13 amino acids. The full variable domain, with the rest looked up from reference TRBV19 and TRBJ1-3, is DGGITQSPKYLFRKEGQNVTLSCEQNLNHDAMYWYRQDPGQGLRLIYYSQIVNDFQKGDIAEGYSVSREKKESFPLTVTSAQKNPTAFYLCASSIGRANTIYFGEGSWLTVV.

The chain joins TRBV30 to TRBJ1-4; perhaps TRBD1 as D (5 bases). The CDR3 spans 10 residues. The germline V gene has CDR1 GTSNPN and CDR2 SVGIG (reference sequence). The V gene lost 5 bases and the J gene lost 8 bases, with 6 bases spanning the gap. CDR3 in amino acids: CAWGTEKLFF. Here the CDR3 DNA reads TGTGCCTGGGGGACCGAAAAACTGTTTTTT.

The chain combines TRBV10-3 with TRBJ2-3; the D call may be TRBD1 or TRBD2 (5 bases each). The CDR3 runs 14 residues. Looked up from germline, CDR1 is ENHRY and CDR2 is SYGVKD. The germline V and J ends were trimmed by 2 bases and 4 bases, with 10 bases remaining between them. The CDR3 bases are TGTGCCATCAGTGAGCCCCGGGACCCAGATACGCAGTATTTT. Translation: CAISEPRDPDTQYF.

CDR3 loop: CAISGGTTLGTGELFF. The CDR3 DNA reads TGTGCCATCAGTGGCGGGACTACCCTGGGGACCGGGGAGCTGTTTTTT. The gene calls are TRBV10-3 and TRBJ2-2; 7 bases line up with TRBD2. Germline V lookup: CDR1 ENHRY, CDR2 SYGVKD. J lost 5 bases, V lost 4 bases, and 10 bases had no gene match. The CDR3 contains 16 residues.

This chain joins TRBV7-2 and TRBJ2-3, with 11 positions matching TRBD2. Per germline, CDR1 SGHTA and CDR2 FQGNSA. J gave up 7 bases and V 1 base, and 7 bases lay outside the gene matches. The CDR3 is 16 residues long. The CDR3 is CASSLGFSGGANTQYF. The CDR3 nucleotides read TGTGCCAGCAGCTTAGGTTTTAGCGGGGGGGCGAATACGCAGTATTTT. Full variable domain (remainder filled in from reference TRBV7-2 and TRBJ2-3): GAGVSQSPSNKVTEKGKDVELRCDPISGHTALYWYRQSLGQGLEFLIYFQGNSAPDKSGLPSDRFSAERTGGSVSTLTIQRTQQEDSAVYLCASSLGFSGGANTQYFGPGTRLTVL.

This chain uses TRBV4-2 with TRBJ2-3, with 16 bases identical to TRBD2. The germline gives CDR1 LGHNA, CDR2 YNFKEQ. The junction had 5 bases not matched to a gene; V was cut back by 4 bases and J by 4 bases. This CDR3 has 17 amino acids. CDR3 sequence: CASSPPGTSGGADTQYF. The DNA for the CDR3 is TGTGCCAGCAGCCCTCCCGGGACTAGCGGGGGGGCAGATACGCAGTATTTT.

This chain joins TRBV10-1 and TRBJ2-7; 9 positions match TRBD1. From germline, CDR1 is WNHNN and CDR2 SYGVQD (reference sequence). With 0 bases clipped from V and 7 bases from J, the junction kept 10 bases outside the gene matches. The CDR3 contains 16 residues. Here the CDR3 reads CASSESRDRDCCEQYF. CDR3 DNA: TGCGCCAGCAGTGAGTCGAGGGACAGGGATTGTTGTGAGCAGTACTTC.

The J gene is TRBJ2-7, the V gene TRBV5-1; D is uncertain. Germline CDR1 reads SGHRS; CDR2 reads YFSETQ. Trimming pared 0 bases from V and 7 bases from J, leaving 14 bases between. CDR3 length: 14 amino acids. The CDR3 DNA reads TGCGCCAGCAGCTTGGTGGGGTCCCTCTGGGAGCAGTACTTC. It yields the protein CASSLVGSLWEQYF.

Written as DNA, the CDR3 is TGTGCCAGCAGTTCCACTCGGACCCAGCACCTCTATGGCTACACCTTC. As protein: CASSSTRTQHLYGYTF. V gene TRBV28 combines with J gene TRBJ1-2, with unresolved D. The CDR3 contains 16 residues. V was trimmed by 4 bases and J by 4 bases, leaving 19 bases between them. Germline V gene lookup returns CDR1 MDHEN and CDR2 SYDVKM.

This clone has a single count. V is TRBV7-2 and J is TRBJ2-7, with TRBD1 matching 7 bases. V lost 4 bases to trimming and J lost 4 bases; unmatched junction nucleotides: 7. The length of the CDR3 is 14 residues. CDR1 SGHTA and CDR2 FQGNSA come from the germline V gene. CDR3 protein: CASSSFTGVYEQYF. Written as DNA, the CDR3 is TGTGCCAGCAGCTCTTTTACAGGGGTGTACGAGCAGTACTTC. Complete variable domain (other parts from reference TRBV7-2 and TRBJ2-7): GAGVSQSPSNKVTEKGKDVELRCDPISGHTALYWYRQSLGQGLEFLIYFQGNSAPDKSGLPSDRFSAERTGGSVSTLTIQRTQQEDSAVYLCASSSFTGVYEQYFGPGTRLTVT.

The chain employs TRBV28 and TRBJ1-2; TRBD1 might be the D (6 bases). CDR3 length: 15 amino acids. CDR1 MDHEN and CDR2 SYDVKM come from the germline V gene. Between the trimmed V and J ends, which lost 7 bases and 2 bases, there was a span of 17 bases. The CDR3 DNA reads TGTGCCAGCACCCTCGGGGGGGCAGCAAACTATGGCTACACCTTC. It yields the protein CASTLGGAANYGYTF.

The chain couples TRBV9 to TRBJ2-5; 8 bases line up with TRBD1. The V gene end was trimmed by 3 bases and the J gene end by 5 bases; junction bases not matched to a gene: 6. Germline V gives CDR1 SGDLS, CDR2 YYNGEE. CDR3 length equals 14 residues. This CDR3 is CASSAHRGMETQYF. CDR3 nucleotides: TGTGCCAGCAGCGCCCACAGGGGGATGGAGACCCAGTACTTC.

The V call is TRBV6-5, the J call TRBJ2-3; 8 bases map to TRBD1. The CDR3 consists of 11 residues. CDR1 is MNHEY and CDR2 is SVGAGI in the germline V gene. V dropped 6 bases and J dropped 9; count of bases not matched to a gene: 2. The CDR3 spells CASSYRGTQYF. The CDR3 coding sequence is TGTGCCAGCAGCTACAGGGGGACGCAGTATTTT.

The chain recombines TRBV18 with TRBJ1-2; the D is unclear. There are 13 residues in the CDR3. Trimming cost V 5 bases and J 6 bases, with 13 bases left between them. Germline V gene lookup returns CDR1 KGHSH and CDR2 LQKENI. CDR3 sequence (DNA): TGTGCCAGCTCATGGGATTCTGGCCATGGCTACACCTTC. Translated: CASSWDSGHGYTF.

This clone has just one count. The chain combines TRBV6-5 with TRBJ2-7, with 9 positions matching TRBD2. CDR3 length: 14 amino acids. The V gene end was trimmed by 7 bases and the J gene end by 6 bases; junction bases not matched to a gene: 10. In germline, CDR1 is MNHEY, CDR2 SVGAGI. CDR3: CASTGSGSGPEQYF. The CDR3, as DNA: TGTGCCAGCACCGGTAGCGGGAGTGGGCCCGAGCAGTACTTC.

This clone was recorded once. The V and J genes are TRBV4-3 and TRBJ2-3, with unresolved D. Germline CDR1 is LGHNA and CDR2 is YSLEER. This CDR3 comprises 17 residues. Trimming cost V 1 base and J 2 bases, with 16 bases left between them. CDR3: CASSQAGSGYSTDTQYF. CDR3 bases: TGCGCCAGCAGCCAAGCGGGCAGTGGTTACTCCACAGATACGCAGTATTTT.

The chain combines TRBV28 with TRBJ2-7; 7 bases line up with TRBD1. The germline V gene encodes CDR1 MDHEN and CDR2 SYDVKM. The CDR3 extends over 15 amino acids. The V segment lost 5 bases and the J segment 0 bases; nucleotides outside the gene matches: 7. CDR3 bases: TGTGCCAGCAGTCCGACAGGGTCGGGCTCCTACGAGCAGTACTTC. Translated: CASSPTGSGSYEQYF.

This chain joins TRBV4-2 and TRBJ2-5; 7 bases line up with TRBD1. Germline loops: CDR1 LGHNA, CDR2 YNFKEQ. After removal of 5 bases from V and 4 bases from J, the junction contained 10 bases not matched to a gene. The CDR3 runs 15 residues. In nucleotides, the CDR3 is TGTGCCAGCAGCTTCGAGAGGGGGCAGGGAGAGACCCAGTACTTC. This translates into CASSFERGQGETQYF.

The CDR3 nucleotides read TGTGCCTGGACCCCGGCCGGGCGGGGCACCATATATTTT. Its protein is CAWTPAGRGTIYF. The rearrangement joins TRBV30 to TRBJ1-3; no clear D. The CDR3 has 13 residues. V lost 4 bases and J lost 9, with 16 bases in between. Germline V gene data show CDR1 as GTSNPN and CDR2 as SVGIG (reference sequence).

The chain is built from TRBV5-3 and TRBJ2-7; weak D call: TRBD2 (5 bases). TRBV5-3 is labeled an ORF, and its function is uncertain. V was clipped by 10 bases and J by 5 bases, with 16 bases between them. The CDR3 extends over 12 amino acids. This CDR3 reads CADLAPGDEQYF. DNA for the CDR3: TGTGCCGATCTAGCCCCTGGGGACGAGCAGTACTTC.

DNA of the CDR3: TGTGCCAGCAGCCCCCAACCCGGGGGCCAAGAGACCCAGTACTTC. Encoded protein: CASSPQPGGQETQYF. V is TRBV7-2 and J is TRBJ2-5; weak D call: TRBD2 (6 bases). The CDR3 covers 15 residues. Trimming cost V 5 bases and J 1 base, with 14 bases left between them. Per germline, CDR1 SGHTA and CDR2 FQGNSA.